The clone carrying this TCR beta chain rates as medium-sized (0.01 to 0.1%). Its antigen is undetermined. This record belongs to a study of vaccination effects on CD4 cells after COVID-19. Overall study results and limits: Cross-reaction with common cold coronaviruses was seen in only 1 of 255 vaccine-induced clones from healthy vaccinees.

With about ten days of culture completed, CD4+ T cells were isolated. This table comes from immunoSEQ multiplex PCR, and its TCRdb copy is limited to in-frame clones, with some not included. The data hold tens of thousands of clones, with 65% to 75% observed a single time. Trimming removed 3 bases at V and 1 base at J, with 7 bases between. The CDR3 is made up of 15 amino acids. The germline V gene encodes CDR1 SGHTA and CDR2 FQGNSA. The chain combines TRBV7-2 with TRBJ2-6; D unresolved. The sequence derives from a human donor who received a COVID-19 vaccine. The material sequenced was CD4+ T cells from PBMCs cultured without peptide, taken before COVID-19 vaccination. CDR3 DNA: TGTGCCAGCAGCTTGGGTCCGTCTGGGGCCAACGTCCTGACTTTC. It yields the protein CASSLGPSGANVLTF.